The 21 T cell receptor beta chains in this list originate from one sample, sequenced in a study of blood T cells in healthy people across ages. Combining a sample-barcoded 5' primer with a J-beta primer mix, a second PCR ran for about 7 to 12 cycles. Using its own MiXCR run on the 5' RACE reads, TCRdb lists one record per CDR3 protein. The table records more than 600,000 distinct CDR3 sequences, approximately 25% of them present only once. These records were also assigned to another study, of T cells of mothers and their children.

Sequenced: blood. The receptors were gathered from a boy aged 5-17 years in good health.

This clonotype has just a few counts. The CDR3: CASSWEGNQPQHF. The DNA for the CDR3 is TGTGCCAGCAGTTGGGAGGGCAATCAGCCCCAGCATTTT. The chain has TRBV12-3 or TRBV12-4 and TRBJ1-5; D ambiguous. Trimming shortened V by 4 bases and J by 2 bases, and 6 bases separated the two germline ends. This CDR3 region has 13 residues.

The gene calls are TRBV6-2 or TRBV6-3 and TRBJ1-6; unclear D gene. This CDR3 has 11 amino acids. CDR1 MNHEY and CDR2 SVGEGT come from the germline V gene. The ends were cut back, 2 bases at V and 10 bases at J, with 3 bases in the middle. DNA for the CDR3: TGTGCCAGCAGTTACCCCTCACCCCTCCACTTT. Its protein product is CASSYPSPLHF.

This sequence joins TRBV18 and TRBJ2-7; TRBD2 aligns across 12 bases. This CDR3 is built from 17 residues. Trimming cost V 6 bases and J 2 bases; bases outside gene matches: 11. Germline V gene lookup returns CDR1 KGHSH and CDR2 LQKENI. CDR3 DNA: TGTGCCAGCTCCCTCGCCCGGACTAGCGGGACCGCCTACGAGCAGTACTTC. Residues: CASSLARTSGTAYEQYF.

This clonotype was recorded a few times. The V and J genes are TRBV7-8 and TRBJ2-2, with D perhaps matching TRBD1 or TRBD2 (5 bases each). CDR3 size: 15 residues. Trimming took off 3 bases at V and 3 bases at J, with 11 bases between the two ends. In germline, CDR1 is SGHVS, CDR2 FQNEAQ. The CDR3 DNA reads as TGTGCCAGCAGCTTCCCCGGGACCGACACCGGGGAGCTGTTTTTT. Translating it yields CASSFPGTDTGELFF. The full variable domain, its missing parts supplied by reference TRBV7-8 and TRBJ2-2, is GAGVSQSPRYKVAKRGQDVALRCDPISGHVSLFWYQQALGQGPEFLTYFQNEAQLDKSGLPSDRFFAERPEGSVSTLKIQRTQQEDSAVYLCASSFPGTDTGELFFGEGSRLTVL.

This chain links TRBV7-8 with TRBJ2-5; 10 bases map to TRBD2. In germline, CDR1 is SGHVS, CDR2 FQNEAQ. Trimming took 5 bases from V and 2 from J; bases not matched to a gene: 17. The CDR3 extends over 19 amino acids. For the CDR3, the DNA is TGTGCCAGCAGCATACCAACGTGGGTTAGCGGGAGGCCTCAAGAGACCCAGTACTTC. This gives the protein CASSIPTWVSGRPQETQYF.

This chain uses TRBV6-2 or TRBV6-3 with TRBJ2-7; 8 bases align to TRBD1. Germline V gene sequence: CDR1 MNHEY, CDR2 SVGEGT. With 0 bases clipped from V and 3 bases from J, the junction kept 4 bases outside the gene matches. The CDR3 totals 15 residues. The CDR3 DNA sequence: TGTGCCAGCAGTTACTCTGGACAGGGTTTCTACGAGCAGTACTTC. Amino acid sequence: CASSYSGQGFYEQYF.

V is TRBV15 and J is TRBJ2-5, with unresolved D. CDR1 and CDR2 (germline): LNHNV, YYDKDF (reference sequence). The CDR3 is 13 residues long. Trimming cost V 6 bases and J 1 base, with 9 bases left between them. This chain's CDR3 is CATRAGGQETQYF. Here the CDR3 DNA reads TGTGCCACCAGGGCTGGCGGCCAAGAGACCCAGTACTTC.

This chain joins TRBV9 and TRBJ2-5, with 11 bases aligning to TRBD2. The CDR3 has 15 residues. V lost 2 bases and J lost 5; bases outside the gene matches: 5. CDR1 is SGDLS and CDR2 is YYNGEE in the germline V gene. The CDR3 sequence: CASSVSGGGLETQYF. The CDR3 region has the DNA TGTGCCAGCAGCGTTAGCGGGGGGGGGTTGGAGACCCAGTACTTC.

This clonotype turned up a few times. The chain couples TRBV6-4 to TRBJ2-7, with 8 bases matching TRBD1. CDR1 and CDR2 from the germline V gene are MRHNA and SNTAGT. Trimming at V came to 11 bases and at J to 4 bases, leaving 7 bases not matched to a gene. The CDR3 loop spans 12 amino acids. The CDR3 DNA follows: TGTGCCTCCGCAGGGGGCGGGTACGAGCAGTACTTC. This gives the protein CASAGGGYEQYF.

The rearrangement links TRBV4-3 to TRBJ2-7; D is ambiguous. The V gene lost 0 bases and the J gene lost 3 bases, with 9 bases spanning the gap. The CDR3 contains 14 residues. Germline CDR1 reads LGHNA; CDR2 reads YSLEER. The DNA for the CDR3 is TGCGCCAGCAGCCAAGAAATAGGATACTACGAGCAGTACTTC. Translating it yields CASSQEIGYYEQYF.

There are many counts of this clonotype. The chain is built from TRBV3-1 and TRBJ2-7; D is uncertain. V was shortened by 1 base and J by 0 bases, with 10 bases between the two germline ends. CDR3 length: 15 amino acids. Germline V CDR1 and CDR2: LGHDT, YNNKEL (reference sequence). CDR3 in amino acids: CASSQGALSSYEQYF. Here the CDR3 DNA reads TGTGCCAGCAGCCAAGGGGCGCTGAGCTCCTACGAGCAGTACTTC.

In its sample, this clonotype was seen a few times. The genes are TRBV14 and TRBJ1-2, with 9 bases that match TRBD1. The junction had 13 bases not matched to a gene; V was cut back by 4 bases and J by 4 bases. The CDR3 covers 17 residues. The germline CDR1 and CDR2 sequences are SGHDN and FVKESK. The CDR3 loop is CASSLSFGTGLAYGYTF. The CDR3 nucleotides are TGTGCCAGCAGCCTATCTTTTGGGACAGGGCTCGCCTATGGCTACACCTTC. The entire variable domain, with the rest obtained from reference TRBV14 and TRBJ1-2, is as follows: EAGVTQFPSHSVIEKGQTVTLRCDPISGHDNLYWYRRVMGKEIKFLLHFVKESKQDESGMPNNRFLAERTGGTYSTLKVQPAELEDSGVYFCASSLSFGTGLAYGYTFGSGTRLTVV.

Here the CDR3 DNA reads TGTGCCAGCAGCTTATTGGGCAGTGGGGGGGCGTTCAACAATGAGCAGTTCTTC. The encoded protein is CASSLLGSGGAFNNEQFF. This chain joins TRBV7-9 and TRBJ2-7, with TRBD2 as a possible D gene (7 bases). The J call may be wrong; the DNA end is better matched by TRBJ2-1. Germline lookup yields CDR1 SEHNR and CDR2 FQNEAQ (reference sequence). The CDR3 contains 18 residues.

This clonotype appeared a few times. The V call is TRBV12-3 or TRBV12-4, the J call TRBJ2-5; 9 bases map to TRBD1. This CDR3 spans 15 amino acids. Unmatched junction bases numbered 6, after V lost 3 bases and J lost 4 bases. The CDR3 is CASSFPGQGGETQYF. The CDR3 DNA reads TGTGCCAGCAGTTTTCCGGGACAGGGAGGAGAGACCCAGTACTTC.

The chain uses TRBV7-2 and TRBJ2-5; TRBD2 agrees at 13 bases. Germline lookup yields CDR1 SGHTA and CDR2 FQGNSA. V dropped 4 bases and J dropped 1; count of bases not matched to a gene: 12. The length of the CDR3 is 19 residues. The CDR3 DNA is TGTGCCAGCAGCTCCCAGGCCGGGACTAGCGGGATTTCCCAAGAGACCCAGTACTTC. It encodes CASSSQAGTSGISQETQYF.

This chain joins TRBV24-1 and TRBJ1-1; the D gene is possibly TRBD1 (6 bases). CDR1 KGHDR and CDR2 SFDVKD come from the germline V gene. Trimming removed 3 bases from V and 9 bases from J, with 13 bases in between. CDR3 size: 13 residues. The CDR3 region has the DNA TGTGCCACCAGTGATAGGGGGTACAAGAAAGCTTTCTTT. This codes for CATSDRGYKKAFF.

This clonotype was observed a single time. This sequence joins TRBV20-1 and TRBJ1-4; TRBD1 agrees at 7 bases. The J segment lost 8 bases and the V segment lost 6 bases, leaving 9 bases of the junction unmatched. The CDR3 sequence is 13 residues long. Germline-derived CDR1 and CDR2 are DFQATT and SNEGSKA (reference sequence). In nucleotides, the CDR3 is TGCAGTGCCTCGGGACAGCCGGCGGAAAAACTGTTTTTT. Protein product: CSASGQPAEKLFF.

This chain links TRBV12-3 or TRBV12-4 with TRBJ2-5; D call uncertain. Trimming removed 0 bases at V and 5 bases at J, with 10 bases between. The CDR3 contains 14 residues. The chain's CDR3 is CASSLATGWETQYF. CDR3 DNA sequence: TGTGCCAGCAGTTTAGCGACGGGTTGGGAGACCCAGTACTTC.

J is TRBJ2-3 and V is TRBV5-1, with 9 bases aligning to TRBD2. Germline V gene data show CDR1 as SGHRS and CDR2 as YFSETQ. This CDR3 contains 17 residues. The junction had 10 bases not matched to a gene; V was cut back by 0 bases and J by 5 bases. CDR3 region: CASSLAGSGSFQDTQYF. The CDR3 DNA sequence: TGCGCCAGCAGCTTGGCGGGTAGCGGGAGTTTTCAAGATACGCAGTATTTT.

This clonotype occurred a few times. The chain couples TRBV5-1 to TRBJ2-7; no clear D gene. This CDR3 spans 15 amino acids. The germline gives CDR1 SGHRS, CDR2 YFSETQ. V lost 4 bases to trimming and J lost 1 base, with 15 bases between them. The CDR3 sequence: CASSRLWTRSYEQYF. For the CDR3, the DNA is TGCGCCAGCAGCCGCCTCTGGACCCGGTCCTACGAGCAGTACTTC.

As for this clonotype: The junction and the germline gene differ at one end; a read error may be behind it. The chain has TRBV28 and TRBJ2-5; 9 nucleotides agree with TRBD1. This CDR3 is built from 15 residues. Germline loops: CDR1 MDHEN, CDR2 SYDVKM. CDR3 nucleotide sequence: TGTGCCAGCAGTACCCCTGGGACAGGGAAAGAGACCCAATACTTC. It codes for CASSTPGTGKETQYF.